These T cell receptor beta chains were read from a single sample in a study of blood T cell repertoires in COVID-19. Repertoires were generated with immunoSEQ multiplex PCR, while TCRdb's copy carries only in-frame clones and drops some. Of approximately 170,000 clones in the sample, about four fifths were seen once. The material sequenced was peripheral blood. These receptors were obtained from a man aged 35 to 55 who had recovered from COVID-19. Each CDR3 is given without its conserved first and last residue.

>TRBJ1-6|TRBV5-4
ASSLGGGTLSANSPLH
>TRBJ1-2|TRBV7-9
ASSSDSYGYT
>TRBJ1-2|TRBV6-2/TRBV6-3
ASSPQRNYGYT
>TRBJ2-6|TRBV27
ASSLSGANVLT
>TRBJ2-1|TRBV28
ASSSKTGVDNEQF
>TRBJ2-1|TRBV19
ASSPTDTGDEQF
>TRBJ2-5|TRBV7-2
AGTSGTLAIETQY
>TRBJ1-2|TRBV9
ASSVAWAEGYQGYT
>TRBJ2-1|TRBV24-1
ATSDALVLAGAGNEQF
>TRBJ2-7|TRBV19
ASSGSGGREQY